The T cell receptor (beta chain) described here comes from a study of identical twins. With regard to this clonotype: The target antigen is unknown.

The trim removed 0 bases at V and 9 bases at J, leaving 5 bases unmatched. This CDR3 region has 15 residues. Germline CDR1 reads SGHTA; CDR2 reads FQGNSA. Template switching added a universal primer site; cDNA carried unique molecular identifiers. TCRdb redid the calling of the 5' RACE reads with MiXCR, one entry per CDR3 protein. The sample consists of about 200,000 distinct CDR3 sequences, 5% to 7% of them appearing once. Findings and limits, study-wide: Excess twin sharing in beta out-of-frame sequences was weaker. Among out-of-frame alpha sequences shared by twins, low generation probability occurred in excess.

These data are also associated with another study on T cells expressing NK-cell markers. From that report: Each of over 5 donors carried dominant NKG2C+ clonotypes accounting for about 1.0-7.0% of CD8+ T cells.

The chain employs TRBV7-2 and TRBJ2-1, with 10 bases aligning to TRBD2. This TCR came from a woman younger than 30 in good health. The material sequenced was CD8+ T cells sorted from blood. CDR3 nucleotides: TGTGCCAGCAGCTTAGCGCCGGCTAGCGGGAGTGAGCAGTTCTTC. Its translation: CASSLAPASGSEQFF. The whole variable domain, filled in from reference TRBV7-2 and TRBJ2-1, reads GAGVSQSPSNKVTEKGKDVELRCDPISGHTALYWYRQSLGQGLEFLIYFQGNSAPDKSGLPSDRFSAERTGGSVSTLTIQRTQQEDSAVYLCASSLAPASGSEQFFGPGTRLTVL.